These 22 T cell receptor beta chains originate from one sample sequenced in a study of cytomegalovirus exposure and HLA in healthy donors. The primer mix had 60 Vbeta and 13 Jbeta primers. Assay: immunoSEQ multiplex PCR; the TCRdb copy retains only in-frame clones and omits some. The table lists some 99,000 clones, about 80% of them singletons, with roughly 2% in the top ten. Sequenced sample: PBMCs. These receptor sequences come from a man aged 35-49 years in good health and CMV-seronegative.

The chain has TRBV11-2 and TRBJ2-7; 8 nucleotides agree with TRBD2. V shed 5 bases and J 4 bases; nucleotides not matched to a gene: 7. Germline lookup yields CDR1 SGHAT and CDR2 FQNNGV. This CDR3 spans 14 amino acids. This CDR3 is CASSPPGLGYEQYF. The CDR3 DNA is TGTGCCAGCAGCCCACCGGGACTAGGGTACGAGCAGTACTTC.

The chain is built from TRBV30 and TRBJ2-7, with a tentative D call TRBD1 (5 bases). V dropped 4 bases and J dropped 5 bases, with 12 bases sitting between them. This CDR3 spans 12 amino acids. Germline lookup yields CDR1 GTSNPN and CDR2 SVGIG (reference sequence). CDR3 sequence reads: CAWNAGNHEQYF. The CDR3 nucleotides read TGTGCCTGGAATGCAGGGAACCACGAGCAGTACTTC.

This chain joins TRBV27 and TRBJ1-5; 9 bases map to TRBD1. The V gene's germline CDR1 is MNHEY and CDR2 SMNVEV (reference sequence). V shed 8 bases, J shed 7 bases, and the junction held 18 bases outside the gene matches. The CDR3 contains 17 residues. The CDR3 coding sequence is TGTGCCAGCGGCTTATTCGGGACAGGGCGGCTTTTGCAGCCCCAGCATTTT. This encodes CASGLFGTGRLLQPQHF.

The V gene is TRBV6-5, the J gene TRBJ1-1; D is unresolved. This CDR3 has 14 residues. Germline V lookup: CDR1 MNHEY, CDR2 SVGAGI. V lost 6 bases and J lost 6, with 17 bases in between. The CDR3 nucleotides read TGTGCCAGCAGCCCCCGTGGACTTTTCGCTGAAGCTTTCTTT. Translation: CASSPRGLFAEAFF.

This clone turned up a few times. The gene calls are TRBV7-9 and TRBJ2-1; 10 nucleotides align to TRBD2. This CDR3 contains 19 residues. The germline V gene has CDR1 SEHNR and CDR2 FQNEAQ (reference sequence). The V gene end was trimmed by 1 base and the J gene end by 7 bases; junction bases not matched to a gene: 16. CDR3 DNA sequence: TGTGCCAGCAGCTTAGTTCTAGGGACTAGCGCACCGGGCGGTAATGAGCAGTTCTTC. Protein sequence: CASSLVLGTSAPGGNEQFF.

CDR3 DNA sequence: TGTGCCAGCAGTGACCGAGGCCTCATAGAGCCCCAGCAGTTCTTC. This gives the protein CASSDRGLIEPQQFF. The rearrangement uses TRBV6-1 and TRBJ2-1; D is uncertain. The ends were cut back, 3 bases at V and 11 bases at J, with 20 bases in the middle. CDR1 and CDR2 from the germline V gene are MNHNS and SASEGT. This CDR3 contains 15 residues.

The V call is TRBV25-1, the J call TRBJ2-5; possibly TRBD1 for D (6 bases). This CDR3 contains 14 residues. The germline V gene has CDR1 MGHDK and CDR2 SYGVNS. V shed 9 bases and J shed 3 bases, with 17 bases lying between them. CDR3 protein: CASRGQHSKETQYF. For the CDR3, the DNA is TGTGCCAGTCGAGGACAGCACTCAAAAGAGACCCAGTACTTC.

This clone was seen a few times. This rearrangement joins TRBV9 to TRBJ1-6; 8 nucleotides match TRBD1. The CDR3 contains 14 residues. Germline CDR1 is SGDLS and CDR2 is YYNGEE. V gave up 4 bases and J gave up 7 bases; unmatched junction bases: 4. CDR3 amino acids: CASSPGQVNSPLHF. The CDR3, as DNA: TGTGCCAGCAGCCCGGGACAGGTGAATTCACCCCTCCACTTT. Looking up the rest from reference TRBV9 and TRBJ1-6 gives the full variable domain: DSGVTQTPKHLITATGQRVTLRCSPRSGDLSVYWYQQSLDQGLQFLIQYYNGEERAKGNILERFSAQQFPDLHSELNLSSLELGDSALYFCASSPGQVNSPLHFGNGTRLTVT.

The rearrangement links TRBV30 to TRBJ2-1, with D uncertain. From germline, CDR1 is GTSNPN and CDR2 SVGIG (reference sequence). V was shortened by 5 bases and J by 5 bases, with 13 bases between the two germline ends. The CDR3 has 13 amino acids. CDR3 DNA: TGTGCCTGGCACCTAAATCCCGACAATGAGCAGTTCTTC. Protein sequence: CAWHLNPDNEQFF.

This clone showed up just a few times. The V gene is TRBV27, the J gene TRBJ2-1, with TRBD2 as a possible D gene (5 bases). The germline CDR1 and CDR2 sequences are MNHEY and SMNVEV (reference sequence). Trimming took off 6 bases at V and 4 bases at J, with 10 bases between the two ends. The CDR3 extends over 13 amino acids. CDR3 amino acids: CASSRQRYNEQFF. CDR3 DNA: TGTGCCAGCAGCCGTCAGCGGTACAATGAGCAGTTCTTC.

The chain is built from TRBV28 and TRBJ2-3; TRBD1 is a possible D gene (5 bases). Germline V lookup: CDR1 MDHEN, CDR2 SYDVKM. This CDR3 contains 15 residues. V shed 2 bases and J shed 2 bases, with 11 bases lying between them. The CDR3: CASSLQGSVTDTQYF. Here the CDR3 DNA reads TGTGCCAGCAGTTTACAGGGTTCCGTCACAGATACGCAGTATTTT.

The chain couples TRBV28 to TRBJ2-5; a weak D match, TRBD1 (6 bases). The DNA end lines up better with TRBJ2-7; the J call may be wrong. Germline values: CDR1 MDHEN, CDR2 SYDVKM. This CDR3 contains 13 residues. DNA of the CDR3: TGTGCCAGCAGTCGGGCCAGGGGATACGAGCAGTACTTC. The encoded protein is CASSRARGYEQYF.

The CDR3 coding sequence is TGCAGCGTTGAGGAGACAGGTAGCTCCTACAATGAGCAGTTCTTC. It codes for CSVEETGSSYNEQFF. This chain connects TRBV29-1 to TRBJ2-1, with D possibly TRBD1 on 6 matching bases. The CDR3 covers 15 residues. Germline V gene sequence: CDR1 SQVTM, CDR2 ANQGSEA. Between the trimmed V and J ends, which lost 3 bases and 0 bases, there was a span of 12 bases.

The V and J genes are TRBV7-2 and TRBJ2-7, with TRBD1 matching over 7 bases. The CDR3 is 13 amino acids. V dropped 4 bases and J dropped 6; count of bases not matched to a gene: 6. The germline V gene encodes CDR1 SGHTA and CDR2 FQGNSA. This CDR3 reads CASSSNRGGEQYF. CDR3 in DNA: TGTGCCAGCAGCTCAAACAGGGGCGGCGAGCAGTACTTC.

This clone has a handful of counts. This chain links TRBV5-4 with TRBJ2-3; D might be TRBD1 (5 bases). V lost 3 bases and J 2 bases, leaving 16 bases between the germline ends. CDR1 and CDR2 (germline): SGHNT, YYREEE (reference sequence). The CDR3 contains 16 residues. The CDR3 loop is CASSSGLDRATDTQYF. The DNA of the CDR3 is TGTGCCAGCAGCTCCGGATTAGACAGAGCCACAGATACGCAGTATTTT.

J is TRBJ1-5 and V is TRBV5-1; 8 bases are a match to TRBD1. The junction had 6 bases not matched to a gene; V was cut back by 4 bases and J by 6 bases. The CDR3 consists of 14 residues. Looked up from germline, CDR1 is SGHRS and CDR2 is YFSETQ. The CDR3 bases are TGCGCCAGCAGCAGAACAGGGGGAAGTCAGCCCCAGCATTTT. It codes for CASSRTGGSQPQHF. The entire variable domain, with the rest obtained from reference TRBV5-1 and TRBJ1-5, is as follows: KAGVTQTPRYLIKTRGQQVTLSCSPISGHRSVSWYQQTPGQGLQFLFEYFSETQRNKGNFPGRFSGRQFSNSRSEMNVSTLELGDSALYLCASSRTGGSQPQHFGDGTRLSIL.

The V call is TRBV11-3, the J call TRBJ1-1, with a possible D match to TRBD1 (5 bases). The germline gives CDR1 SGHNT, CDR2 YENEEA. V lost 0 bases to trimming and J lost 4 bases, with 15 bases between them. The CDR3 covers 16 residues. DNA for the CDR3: TGTGCCAGCAGCTTAGATCCACCGCAAGGGGTCACTGAAGCTTTCTTT. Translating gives CASSLDPPQGVTEAFF.

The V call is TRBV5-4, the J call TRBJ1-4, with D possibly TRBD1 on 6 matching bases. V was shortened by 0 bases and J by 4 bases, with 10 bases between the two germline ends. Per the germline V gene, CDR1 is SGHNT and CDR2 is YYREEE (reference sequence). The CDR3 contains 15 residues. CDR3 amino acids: CASSLAGGRNEKLFF. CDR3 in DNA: TGTGCCAGCAGCTTGGCCGGGGGGCGTAATGAAAAACTGTTTTTT.

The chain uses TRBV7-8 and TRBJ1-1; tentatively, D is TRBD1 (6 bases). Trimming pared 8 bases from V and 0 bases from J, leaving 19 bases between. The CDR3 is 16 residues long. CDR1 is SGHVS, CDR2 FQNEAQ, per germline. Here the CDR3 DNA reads TGTGCCAGCGGCCGGATGCAGGGGTCCTTGAACACTGAAGCTTTCTTT. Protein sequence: CASGRMQGSLNTEAFF.

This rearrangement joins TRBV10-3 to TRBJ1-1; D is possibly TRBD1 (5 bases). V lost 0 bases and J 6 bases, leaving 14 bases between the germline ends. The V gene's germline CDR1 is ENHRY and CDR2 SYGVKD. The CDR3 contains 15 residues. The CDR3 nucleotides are TGTGCCATCAGTGAGTCGACGGGGGGAAAGGCTGAAGCTTTCTTT. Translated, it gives CAISESTGGKAEAFF.

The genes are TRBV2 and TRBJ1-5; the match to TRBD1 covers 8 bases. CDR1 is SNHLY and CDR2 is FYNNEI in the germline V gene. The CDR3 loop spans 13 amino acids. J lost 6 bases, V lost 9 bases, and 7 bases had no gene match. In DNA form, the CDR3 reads TGTGCCAGTGCGACAGGGGAGTTTCAGCCCCAGCATTTT. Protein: CASATGEFQPQHF.

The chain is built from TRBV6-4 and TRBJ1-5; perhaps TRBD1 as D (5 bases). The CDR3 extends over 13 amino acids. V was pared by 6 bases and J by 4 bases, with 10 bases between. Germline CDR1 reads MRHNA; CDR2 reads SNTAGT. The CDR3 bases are TGTGCCAGCAGCGACAGCCCAAATCAGCCCCAGCATTTT. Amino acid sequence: CASSDSPNQPQHF.